Listed below are T cell receptor beta chains from one sample, sequenced in a study of cytomegalovirus exposure and HLA in healthy donors. This table comes from immunoSEQ multiplex PCR, and its TCRdb copy is limited to in-frame clones, with some not included. The sample lists about 160,000 clones, nearly 80% occurring once. Sequenced: PBMCs. The receptors shown here come from a woman aged 50 to 65 in good health and CMV-seropositive. CDR3s include the opening cysteine and the closing phenylalanine or tryptophan. Fields, in order: V gene, CDR3 length, D gene, clone size, J gene, CDR3 DNA, CDR3 protein. The D gene is left open where the match is weak. Size values are once, few and many counts, or a class for expanded clones, and some rows have none.

V gene: TRBV11-2; CDR3 length: 14; D gene: -; clone size: -; J gene: TRBJ2-7; CDR3 DNA: TGTGCCAGCAGCTTAACAGATTACCCCTACGAGCAGTACTTC; CDR3 protein: CASSLTDYPYEQYF
V gene: TRBV10-1; CDR3 length: 14; D gene: -; clone size: -; J gene: TRBJ2-1; CDR3 DNA: -; CDR3 protein: CASSSSRSGGVEFF
V gene: TRBV5-1; CDR3 length: 16; D gene: TRBD2; clone size: few; J gene: TRBJ2-5; CDR3 DNA: TGCGCCAGCAGCCTCTTAGCGGGGGGGTTTCGAGAGACCCAGTACTTC; CDR3 protein: CASSLLAGGFRETQYF
V gene: TRBV2; CDR3 length: 17; D gene: -; clone size: -; J gene: TRBJ2-1; CDR3 DNA: TGTGCCAGCAGACACCAGGGGGAGGAGACTAGGTTTAATGAGCAGTTCTTC; CDR3 protein: CASRHQGEETRFNEQFF
V gene: TRBV6-1; CDR3 length: 12; D gene: -; clone size: once; J gene: TRBJ2-5; CDR3 DNA: TGTGCCAGCCGTCGGAGACAAGAGACCCAGTACTTC; CDR3 protein: CASRRRQETQYF
V gene: TRBV4-3; CDR3 length: 16; D gene: -; clone size: once; J gene: TRBJ1-3; CDR3 DNA: TGCGCCAGCAGCCAAGAGGCGGCAAGATTGGGAAACACCATATATTTT; CDR3 protein: CASSQEAARLGNTIYF
V gene: TRBV10-1; CDR3 length: 15; D gene: TRBD1; clone size: -; J gene: TRBJ2-1; CDR3 DNA: TGCGCCTCCAGTGAGGACAGGGTAACCTACAATGAGCAGTTCTTC; CDR3 protein: CASSEDRVTYNEQFF
V gene: TRBV21-1; CDR3 length: 17; D gene: -; clone size: -; J gene: TRBJ1-4; CDR3 DNA: TGTGCCAGCACGTCCTGGGACAGGGGGAGTGAGGGTGAAAAACTGTTTTTT; CDR3 protein: CASTSWDRGSEGEKLFF
V gene: TRBV7-2; CDR3 length: 13; D gene: -; clone size: few; J gene: TRBJ2-3; CDR3 DNA: TGTGCCAGCAGCCCCACTTTCGCAGATACGCAGTATTTT; CDR3 protein: CASSPTFADTQYF
V gene: TRBV7-3; CDR3 length: 14; D gene: -; clone size: once; J gene: TRBJ1-1; CDR3 DNA: TGTGCCAGCAGCCTCCAAAGACAGAACACTGAAGCTTTCTTT; CDR3 protein: CASSLQRQNTEAFF
V gene: TRBV15; CDR3 length: 14; D gene: -; clone size: -; J gene: TRBJ1-4; CDR3 DNA: TGTGCCACCAGCAGCGGGAGTGCTAATGAAAAACTGTTTTTT; CDR3 protein: CATSSGSANEKLFF
V gene: TRBV5-1; CDR3 length: 16; D gene: TRBD2; clone size: few; J gene: TRBJ2-3; CDR3 DNA: TGCGCCAGCAGCTTGGGGCTAGCGGGGGGGCTTGACACGCAGTATTTT; CDR3 protein: CASSLGLAGGLDTQYF
V gene: TRBV6-1; CDR3 length: 14; D gene: TRBD1; clone size: -; J gene: TRBJ2-7; CDR3 DNA: TGTGCCAGCACGACAGGGGACTTCTCCTACGAGCAGTACTTC; CDR3 protein: CASTTGDFSYEQYF
V gene: TRBV19; CDR3 length: 14; D gene: TRBD1; clone size: -; J gene: TRBJ1-1; CDR3 DNA: TGTGCCAGTAGCCACAGGGGGAAACTCGCTGAAGCTTTCTTT; CDR3 protein: CASSHRGKLAEAFF
V gene: TRBV30; CDR3 length: 15; D gene: TRBD1; clone size: -; J gene: TRBJ1-2; CDR3 DNA: TGTGCCTGGAGTCGGGACAGGGCCCTCCGCTATGGCTACACCTTC; CDR3 protein: CAWSRDRALRYGYTF
V gene: TRBV11-2; CDR3 length: 12; D gene: -; clone size: -; J gene: TRBJ2-5; CDR3 DNA: TGTGCCAGCAGCTTAGGTCGTCAGACCCAGTACTTC; CDR3 protein: CASSLGRQTQYF
V gene: TRBV6-5; CDR3 length: 15; D gene: -; clone size: -; J gene: TRBJ1-6; CDR3 DNA: TGCGCCAGCACCTTGAGTAGCTCCTATAATTCACCCCTCCACTTT; CDR3 protein: CASTLSSSYNSPLHF
V gene: TRBV28; CDR3 length: 16; D gene: -; clone size: -; J gene: TRBJ1-4; CDR3 DNA: TGTGCCAGCAGTTCGCTATTAGGAGGGTCTAATGAAAAACTGTTTTTT; CDR3 protein: CASSSLLGGSNEKLFF
V gene: TRBV6-5; CDR3 length: 13; D gene: -; clone size: -; J gene: TRBJ1-1; CDR3 DNA: TGTGCCAGCAGACCCGGACAGCACACTGAAGCTTTCTTT; CDR3 protein: CASRPGQHTEAFF
V gene: TRBV5-1; CDR3 length: 16; D gene: -; clone size: -; J gene: TRBJ1-3; CDR3 DNA: TGCGCCAGCAGCTTGGAGACAGGCCTCAGTGGAAACACCATATATTTT; CDR3 protein: CASSLETGLSGNTIYF
V gene: TRBV14; CDR3 length: 16; D gene: -; clone size: -; J gene: TRBJ1-1; CDR3 DNA: TGTGCCAGCAGCCGGGGAACAGGGTGGGGGTACACTGAAGCTTTCTTT; CDR3 protein: CASSRGTGWGYTEAFF
V gene: TRBV5-1; CDR3 length: 16; D gene: -; clone size: once; J gene: TRBJ2-6; CDR3 DNA: TGCGCCAGCAGCGGAGGCGCCCTCTCTGGGGCCAACGTCCTGACTTTC; CDR3 protein: CASSGGALSGANVLTF
V gene: TRBV10-3; CDR3 length: 16; D gene: TRBD1; clone size: -; J gene: TRBJ2-7; CDR3 DNA: TGTGCCACCAACCCTGGACAGGCGACCCCGACCTACGAGCAGTACTTC; CDR3 protein: CATNPGQATPTYEQYF
V gene: TRBV29-1; CDR3 length: 13; D gene: -; clone size: once; J gene: TRBJ1-2; CDR3 DNA: TGCAGCGTTGTTGCCGGGATTAACTATGGCTACACCTTC; CDR3 protein: CSVVAGINYGYTF
V gene: TRBV7-8; CDR3 length: 17; D gene: -; clone size: -; J gene: TRBJ2-1; CDR3 DNA: TGTGCCAGCAGCTTAGAGGCAGGCGTTAGCTCCTACAATGAGCAGTTCTTC; CDR3 protein: CASSLEAGVSSYNEQFF
V gene: TRBV27; CDR3 length: 17; D gene: TRBD2; clone size: -; J gene: TRBJ2-7; CDR3 DNA: TGTGCCAGCAGTTTTTACCCCCCTGCGGGAGCTTCCCTCGAGCAGTACTTC; CDR3 protein: CASSFYPPAGASLEQYF
V gene: TRBV7-9; CDR3 length: 12; D gene: TRBD2; clone size: -; J gene: TRBJ2-6; CDR3 DNA: TGTTCGGGAGGCTCTGGGGCCAACGTCCTGACTTTC; CDR3 protein: CSGGSGANVLTF
V gene: TRBV7-8; CDR3 length: 15; D gene: -; clone size: -; J gene: TRBJ2-2; CDR3 DNA: TGTGCCAGCAGCTTCAGGGCCGCGAACACCGGGGAGCTGTTTTTT; CDR3 protein: CASSFRAANTGELFF
V gene: TRBV6-1; CDR3 length: 13; D gene: -; clone size: -; J gene: TRBJ2-7; CDR3 DNA: TGTGCCAGCAGTGCTCAGGACTTATCGAAGCAGTACTTC; CDR3 protein: CASSAQDLSKQYF
V gene: TRBV9; CDR3 length: 12; D gene: -; clone size: -; J gene: TRBJ2-5; CDR3 DNA: TGTGCCAGCAGCGTAGGTATGGAGACCCAGTACTTC; CDR3 protein: CASSVGMETQYF
V gene: TRBV7-3; CDR3 length: 14; D gene: -; clone size: -; J gene: TRBJ2-2; CDR3 DNA: TGTGCCAGCAGCTTAGACAGGAACACCGGGGAGCTGTTTTTT; CDR3 protein: CASSLDRNTGELFF
V gene: TRBV19; CDR3 length: 18; D gene: TRBD1; clone size: -; J gene: TRBJ1-2; CDR3 DNA: TGTGCCAGTGGCGTTTTTGGGACAGGGACCCGCCGGAACTATGGCTACACCTTC; CDR3 protein: CASGVFGTGTRRNYGYTF
V gene: TRBV5-6; CDR3 length: 13; D gene: -; clone size: -; J gene: TRBJ2-7; CDR3 DNA: TGTGCCAGCATCCTAGGTAGGGGCCGGGAGCAGTACTTC; CDR3 protein: CASILGRGREQYF
V gene: TRBV7-2; CDR3 length: 15; D gene: TRBD2; clone size: -; J gene: TRBJ2-7; CDR3 DNA: TGTGCCAGCAGCCCGACTAGCGGGGGAACCTACGAGCAGTACTTC; CDR3 protein: CASSPTSGGTYEQYF
V gene: TRBV7-2; CDR3 length: 15; D gene: -; clone size: -; J gene: TRBJ2-5; CDR3 DNA: TGTGCCAGCAGCCGAGTCGCCACCCCCCGAGAGACCCAGTACTTC; CDR3 protein: CASSRVATPRETQYF
V gene: TRBV2; CDR3 length: 14; D gene: TRBD1; clone size: -; J gene: TRBJ1-4; CDR3 DNA: TGTGCCAGCGGTGCGACAGGGATTAATGAAAAACTGTTTTTT; CDR3 protein: CASGATGINEKLFF
V gene: TRBV5-1; CDR3 length: 17; D gene: TRBD1; clone size: -; J gene: TRBJ2-7; CDR3 DNA: TGCGCCAGCAGCTTTCCCGATCGACAGGGGGCGTTGTACGAGCAGTACTTC; CDR3 protein: CASSFPDRQGALYEQYF
V gene: TRBV11-1; CDR3 length: 14; D gene: TRBD1; clone size: -; J gene: TRBJ1-2; CDR3 DNA: TGTGCCAGCAGCTTTGCCGGGACAGGGGTAGGCTACACCTTC; CDR3 protein: CASSFAGTGVGYTF
V gene: TRBV23-1; CDR3 length: 20; D gene: -; clone size: -; J gene: TRBJ2-6; CDR3 DNA: TGCGCCAGCAGTCCTCAGCTGGACAGAGCCCTTAGCTCTGGGGCCAACGTCCTGACTTTC; CDR3 protein: CASSPQLDRALSSGANVLTF
V gene: TRBV21-1; CDR3 length: 13; D gene: -; clone size: once; J gene: TRBJ1-1; CDR3 DNA: TGTGCCAACACTCGCAGACAGGGGACTAAAGCTTTCTTT; CDR3 protein: CANTRRQGTKAFF
V gene: TRBV12-2; CDR3 length: 19; D gene: -; clone size: -; J gene: TRBJ1-2; CDR3 DNA: TGTGCAAGTCGCTTAGGGTCGGTAAGAGGGGGCCAGGGGAGCTATGGCTACACCTTC; CDR3 protein: CASRLGSVRGGQGSYGYTF
V gene: TRBV28; CDR3 length: 14; D gene: TRBD1; clone size: -; J gene: TRBJ1-1; CDR3 DNA: TGTGCCAGCAACCCAGGGGGCACCCCGACTGAAGCTTTCTTT; CDR3 protein: CASNPGGTPTEAFF
V gene: TRBV7-9; CDR3 length: 13; D gene: -; clone size: -; J gene: TRBJ2-5; CDR3 DNA: TGTGCCAGCAGCTTTGACGGGAAAGAGACCCAGTACTTC; CDR3 protein: CASSFDGKETQYF
V gene: TRBV7-2; CDR3 length: 12; D gene: -; clone size: -; J gene: TRBJ2-1; CDR3 DNA: TGTGCCAGCAGTCGACAGTACAATGAGCAGTTCTTC; CDR3 protein: CASSRQYNEQFF
V gene: TRBV7-2; CDR3 length: 14; D gene: TRBD1; clone size: -; J gene: TRBJ1-6; CDR3 DNA: TGTGCCAGCAGCTATACAGGGGCTAATTCACCCCTCCACTTT; CDR3 protein: CASSYTGANSPLHF
V gene: TRBV7-7; CDR3 length: 13; D gene: TRBD1; clone size: -; J gene: TRBJ1-1; CDR3 DNA: TGTGCTAGCAGCTTTGACAGGGCCACTGAAGCTTTCTTT; CDR3 protein: CASSFDRATEAFF